Presented here are 10 T cell receptor beta chains from one specimen sequenced in a study of blood T cell repertoires in COVID-19 (dated by TCRdb to between 2020 and 2021). Library preparation was by the immunoSEQ multiplex PCR assay. As stored in TCRdb, this immuneACCESS dataset retains in-frame rearrangements with V and J assigned. A fraction of the clones does not appear; measured against another copy, unresolved V genes explain less than half of the discrepancy, and the remainder lacks a known reason. In all, the sample holds approximately 360,000 clones, and about 87% of those were seen once. The ten largest clones capture roughly 1.9% of the sample. The material sequenced was PBMCs or T cells enriched from blood (not recorded which). The receptors here all came from a man in his forties in a cohort exposed to, infected with or recovered from COVID-19 (not recorded which).

This chain uses TRBV7-8 with TRBJ2-1; possible D gene TRBD2, 5 bases. The CDR3 contains 15 residues. V shed 1 base and J shed 6 bases, with 13 bases lying between them. Germline CDR1 is SGHVS and CDR2 is FQNEAQ. The CDR3 protein is CASSLGLASGNEQFF. The CDR3 DNA reads as TGTGCCAGCAGCTTAGGGCTAGCATCCGGCAATGAGCAGTTCTTC.

As for this clone: Other DNA sequences from this sample encode an identical CDR3 as well. The V and J genes are TRBV11-2 and TRBJ2-5, with 9 positions matching TRBD1. The CDR3 length is 14 residues. The junction had 3 bases not matched to a gene; V was cut back by 5 bases and J by 2 bases. Germline CDR1 is SGHAT and CDR2 is FQNNGV. The CDR3 region is CASSPGQGQETQYF. DNA of the CDR3: TGTGCCAGCAGCCCGGGACAGGGACAAGAGACCCAGTACTTC.

The J gene is TRBJ2-7, the V gene TRBV3-1 (or the pseudogene TRBV3-2); 8 bases are a match to TRBD1. The CDR3 has 15 residues. Germline V gene sequence: CDR1 LGHDT, CDR2 YNNKEL (reference sequence). V lost 0 bases, J lost 5 bases, and 6 bases stayed unmatched. CDR3 sequence (DNA): TGTGCCAGCAGCCAAGAGGGCAGGGGGCGGAACGAGCAGTACTTC. Amino acid sequence: CASSQEGRGRNEQYF.

This chain joins TRBV9 and TRBJ2-2; 8 bases agree with TRBD2. This CDR3 spans 15 amino acids. Trimming removed 3 bases from V and 5 bases from J; junction bases left unmatched: 6. The germline V gene encodes CDR1 SGDLS and CDR2 YYNGEE. CDR3 loop: CASSGRAGGTGELFF. The DNA of the CDR3 is TGTGCCAGCAGCGGGAGGGCGGGAGGTACCGGGGAGCTGTTTTTT.

CDR3 sequence reads: CSASIGGRGTDTQYF. CDR3 bases: TGCAGTGCTAGTATCGGGGGGCGAGGGACAGATACGCAGTATTTT. The chain recombines TRBV20-1 with TRBJ2-3, with a possible D match to TRBD2 (7 bases). Deletions cut 3 bases from V and 3 bases from J, with 16 bases between. CDR1 DFQATT and CDR2 SNEGSKA come from the germline V gene (reference sequence). The CDR3 has 15 amino acids.

The gene calls are TRBV27 and TRBJ2-2, with D maybe TRBD1 (6 bases). There are 18 residues in the CDR3. Germline CDR1 is MNHEY and CDR2 is SMNVEV (reference sequence). With 6 bases removed from V and 3 bases from J, the gap between germline ends came to 23 bases. CDR3 sequence (DNA): TGTGCCAGCAGAATATTTGAAACACGGGACAAGGACACCGGGGAGCTGTTTTTT. It is translated as CASRIFETRDKDTGELFF.

V usage is TRBV28 and J usage is TRBJ2-7, with D possibly matching TRBD2 (6 bases). The CDR3 has 15 residues. Germline CDR1 is MDHEN and CDR2 is SYDVKM. V was trimmed by 5 bases and J by 0 bases, leaving 14 bases between them. For the CDR3, the DNA is TGTGCCAGCAGTGCCGGGGGATCTAGCTCCTACGAGCAGTACTTC. This sequence encodes CASSAGGSSSYEQYF.

V and J are TRBV5-1 and TRBJ2-2; D not resolved. The length of the CDR3 is 15 residues. V was cut by 1 base and J by 1 base, with 8 bases left in between. Germline CDR1 reads SGHRS; CDR2 reads YFSETQ. CDR3 residues: CASSLTTGNTGELFF. In nucleotides, the CDR3 is TGCGCCAGCAGCTTGACTACTGGGAACACCGGGGAGCTGTTTTTT.

This clone was observed once. The V and J genes are TRBV19 and TRBJ2-4; 9 nucleotides line up with TRBD2. Germline CDR1 and CDR2: LNHDA and SQIVND (reference sequence). This CDR3 spans 13 amino acids. V trimming: 6 bases; J trimming: 8 bases; junction bases outside the gene matches: 5. Written as DNA, the CDR3 is TGTGCCAGTAGGCCGGCGGGGGGGCACATTCAGTACTTC. Protein product: CASRPAGGHIQYF.

This clone has a single count. The V gene is TRBV5-1, the J gene TRBJ1-1; D may be TRBD1 (5 bases). The CDR3 runs 15 residues. The V gene lost 4 bases and the J gene lost 0 bases, with 13 bases spanning the gap. Per germline, CDR1 SGHRS and CDR2 YFSETQ. The CDR3 DNA sequence: TGCGCCAGCAGCCAAAACAGGTTGTTGAACACTGAAGCTTTCTTT. This gives the protein CASSQNRLLNTEAFF.